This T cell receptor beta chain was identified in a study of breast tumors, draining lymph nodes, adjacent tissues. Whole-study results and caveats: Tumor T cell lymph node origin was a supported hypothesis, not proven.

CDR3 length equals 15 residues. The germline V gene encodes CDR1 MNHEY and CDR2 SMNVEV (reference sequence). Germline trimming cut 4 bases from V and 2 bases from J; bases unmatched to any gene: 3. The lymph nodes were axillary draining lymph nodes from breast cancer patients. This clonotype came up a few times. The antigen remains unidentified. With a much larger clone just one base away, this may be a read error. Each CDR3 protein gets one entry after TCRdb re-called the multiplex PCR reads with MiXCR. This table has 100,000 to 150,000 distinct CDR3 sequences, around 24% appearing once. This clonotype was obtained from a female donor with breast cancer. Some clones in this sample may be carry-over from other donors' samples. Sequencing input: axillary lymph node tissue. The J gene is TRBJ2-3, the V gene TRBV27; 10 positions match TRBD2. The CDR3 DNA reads TGTGCCAGCAGTTCCGGGACTAGCGCCACAGATACGCAGTATTTT. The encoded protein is CASSSGTSATDTQYF.